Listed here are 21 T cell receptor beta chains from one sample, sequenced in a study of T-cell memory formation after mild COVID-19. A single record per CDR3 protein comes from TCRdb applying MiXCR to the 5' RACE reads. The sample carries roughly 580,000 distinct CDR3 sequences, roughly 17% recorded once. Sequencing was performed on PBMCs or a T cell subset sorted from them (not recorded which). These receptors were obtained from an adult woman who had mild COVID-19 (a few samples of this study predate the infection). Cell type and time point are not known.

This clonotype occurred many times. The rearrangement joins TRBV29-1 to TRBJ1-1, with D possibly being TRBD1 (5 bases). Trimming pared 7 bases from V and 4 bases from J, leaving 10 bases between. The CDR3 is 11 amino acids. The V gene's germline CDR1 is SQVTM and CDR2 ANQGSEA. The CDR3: CSGMGGTEAFF. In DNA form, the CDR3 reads TGCAGCGGGATGGGGGGCACTGAAGCTTTCTTT.

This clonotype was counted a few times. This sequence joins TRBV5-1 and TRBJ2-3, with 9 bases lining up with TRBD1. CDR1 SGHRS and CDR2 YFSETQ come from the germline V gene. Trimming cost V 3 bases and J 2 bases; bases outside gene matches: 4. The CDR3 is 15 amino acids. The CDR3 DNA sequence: TGCGCCAGCAGCTCCGGGACAGGGACCACAGATACGCAGTATTTT. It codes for CASSSGTGTTDTQYF.

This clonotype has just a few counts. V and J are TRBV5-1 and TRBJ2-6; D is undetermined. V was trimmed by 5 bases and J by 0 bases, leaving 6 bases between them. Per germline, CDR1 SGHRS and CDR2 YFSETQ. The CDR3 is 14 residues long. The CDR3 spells CASSQDSGANVLTF. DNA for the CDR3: TGCGCCAGCAGTCAGGACTCTGGGGCCAACGTCCTGACTTTC.

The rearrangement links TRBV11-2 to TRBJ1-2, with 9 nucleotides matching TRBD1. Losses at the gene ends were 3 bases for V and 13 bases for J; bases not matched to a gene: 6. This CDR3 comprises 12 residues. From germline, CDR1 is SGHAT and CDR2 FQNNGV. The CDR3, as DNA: TGTGCCAGCAGCTTTAGGACAGGGGCTTTCACCTTC. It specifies CASSFRTGAFTF.

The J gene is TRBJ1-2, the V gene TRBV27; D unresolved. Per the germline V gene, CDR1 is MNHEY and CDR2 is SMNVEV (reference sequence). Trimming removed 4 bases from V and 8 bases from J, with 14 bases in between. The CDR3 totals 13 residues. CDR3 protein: CASSSRTLRGYTF. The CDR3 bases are TGTGCCAGCAGTTCAAGGACTCTCAGAGGCTACACCTTC.

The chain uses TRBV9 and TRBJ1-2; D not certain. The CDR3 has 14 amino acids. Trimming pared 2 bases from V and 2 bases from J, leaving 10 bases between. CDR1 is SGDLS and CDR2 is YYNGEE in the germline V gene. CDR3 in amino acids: CASSVWGDNYGYTF. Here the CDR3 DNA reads TGTGCCAGCAGCGTGTGGGGTGACAACTATGGCTACACCTTC.

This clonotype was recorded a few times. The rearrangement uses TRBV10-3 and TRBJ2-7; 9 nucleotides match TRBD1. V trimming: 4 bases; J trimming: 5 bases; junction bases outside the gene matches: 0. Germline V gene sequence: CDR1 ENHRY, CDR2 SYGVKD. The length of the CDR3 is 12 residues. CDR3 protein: CAISGDRDEQYF. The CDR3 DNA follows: TGTGCCATCAGTGGGGACAGGGACGAGCAGTACTTC.

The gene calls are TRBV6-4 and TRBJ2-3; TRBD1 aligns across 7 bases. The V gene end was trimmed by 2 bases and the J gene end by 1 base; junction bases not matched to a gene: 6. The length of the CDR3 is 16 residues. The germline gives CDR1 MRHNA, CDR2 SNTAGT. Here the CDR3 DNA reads TGTGCCAGCAGTGACCGAGGGGGCGCCGGCACAGATACGCAGTATTTT. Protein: CASSDRGGAGTDTQYF.

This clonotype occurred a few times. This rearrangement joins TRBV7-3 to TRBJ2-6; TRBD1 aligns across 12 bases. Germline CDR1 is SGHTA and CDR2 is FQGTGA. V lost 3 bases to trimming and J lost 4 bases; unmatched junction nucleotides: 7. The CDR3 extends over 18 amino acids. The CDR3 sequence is CASSLQGQGALGANVLTF. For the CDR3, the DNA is TGTGCCAGCAGCTTGCAGGGACAGGGGGCTTTGGGGGCCAACGTCCTGACTTTC.

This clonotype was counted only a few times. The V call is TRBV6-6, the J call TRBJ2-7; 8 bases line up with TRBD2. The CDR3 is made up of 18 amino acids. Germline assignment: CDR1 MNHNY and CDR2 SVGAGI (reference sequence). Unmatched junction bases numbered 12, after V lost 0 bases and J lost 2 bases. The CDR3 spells CASSYSPLGLAGPYEQYF. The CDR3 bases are TGTGCCAGCAGTTACTCCCCATTAGGACTAGCTGGGCCCTACGAGCAGTACTTC.

This CDR3 reads CASSVPKGTKATEAFF. The CDR3 coding sequence is TGTGCCAGTAGTGTCCCCAAGGGGACGAAGGCCACTGAAGCTTTCTTT. The chain employs TRBV19 and TRBJ1-1, with a possible D match to TRBD1 (5 bases). V was cut by 5 bases and J by 4 bases, with 20 bases left in between. In germline, CDR1 is LNHDA, CDR2 SQIVND (reference sequence). The CDR3 covers 16 residues.

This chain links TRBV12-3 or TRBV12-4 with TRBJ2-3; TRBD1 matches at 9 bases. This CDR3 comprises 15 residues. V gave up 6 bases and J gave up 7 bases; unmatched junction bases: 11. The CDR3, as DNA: TGTGCCAGCAGCCTAGTGGACAGGGGTCGGAATACGCAGTATTTT. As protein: CASSLVDRGRNTQYF.

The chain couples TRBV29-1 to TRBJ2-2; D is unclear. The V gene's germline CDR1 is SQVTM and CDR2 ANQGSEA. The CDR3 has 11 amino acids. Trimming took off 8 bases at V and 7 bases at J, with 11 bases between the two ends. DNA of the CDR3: TGCAGCTCCCATATAGGCGGGGAGCTGTTTTTT. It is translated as CSSHIGGELFF.

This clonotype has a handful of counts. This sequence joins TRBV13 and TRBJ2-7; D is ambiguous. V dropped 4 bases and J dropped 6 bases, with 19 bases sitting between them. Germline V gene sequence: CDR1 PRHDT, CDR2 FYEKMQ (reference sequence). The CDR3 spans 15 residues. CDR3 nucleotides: TGTGCCAGCAGCTCCCGCATTCGTATCTATCCCGAGCAGTACTTC. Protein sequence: CASSSRIRIYPEQYF.

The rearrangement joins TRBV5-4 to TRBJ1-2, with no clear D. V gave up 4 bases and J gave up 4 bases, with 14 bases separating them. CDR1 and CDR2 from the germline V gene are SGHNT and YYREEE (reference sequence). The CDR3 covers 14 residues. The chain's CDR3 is CASSPPGSSYGYTF. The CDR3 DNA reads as TGTGCCAGCAGCCCCCCCGGGTCCTCCTATGGCTACACCTTC. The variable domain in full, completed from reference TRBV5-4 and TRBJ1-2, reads ETGVTQSPTHLIKTRGQQVTLRCSSQSGHNTVSWYQQALGQGPQFIFQYYREEENGRGNFPPRFSGLQFPNYSSELNVNALELDDSALYLCASSPPGSSYGYTFGSGTRLTVV.

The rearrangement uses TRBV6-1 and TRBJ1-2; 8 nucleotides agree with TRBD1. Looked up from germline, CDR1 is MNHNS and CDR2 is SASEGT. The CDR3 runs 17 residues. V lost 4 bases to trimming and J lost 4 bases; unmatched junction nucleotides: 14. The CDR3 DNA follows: TGTGCCAGCAGTGCATGGGTGGGACAGGCGGTTCTCTATGGCTACACCTTC. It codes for CASSAWVGQAVLYGYTF.

CDR3 region: CASSLIHRGAEAFF. The CDR3 bases are TGTGCCAGCAGCCTGATCCACAGGGGTGCTGAAGCTTTCTTT. The genes are TRBV6-5 and TRBJ1-1; 7 positions match TRBD1. CDR1 and CDR2 (germline): MNHEY, SVGAGI. The CDR3 contains 14 residues. V was pared by 6 bases and J by 6 bases, with 10 bases of the junction left unmatched.

The CDR3 nucleotides read TGCGCCAGCAAACCGTGGGGGGCGCAGACAGATACGCAGTATTTT. The encoded protein is CASKPWGAQTDTQYF. The genes are TRBV5-1 and TRBJ2-3; D could derive from TRBD1 or TRBD2 (6 bases each). V was shortened by 6 bases and J by 3 bases, with 17 bases between the two germline ends. The CDR3 spans 15 residues. The germline V gene has CDR1 SGHRS and CDR2 YFSETQ.

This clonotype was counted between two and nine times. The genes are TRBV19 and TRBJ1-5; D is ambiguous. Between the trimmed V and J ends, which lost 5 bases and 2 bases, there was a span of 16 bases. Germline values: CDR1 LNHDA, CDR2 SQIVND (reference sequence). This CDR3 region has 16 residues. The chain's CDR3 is CASSPGEGWGNQPQHF. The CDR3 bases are TGTGCCAGTAGTCCCGGGGAGGGATGGGGCAATCAGCCCCAGCATTTT.

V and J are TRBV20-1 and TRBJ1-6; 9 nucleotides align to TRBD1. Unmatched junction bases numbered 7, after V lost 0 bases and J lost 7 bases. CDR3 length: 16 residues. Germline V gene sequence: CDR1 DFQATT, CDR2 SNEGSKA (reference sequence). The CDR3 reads CSARDADRGWNSPLHF. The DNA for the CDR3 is TGCAGTGCTAGAGATGCGGACAGGGGATGGAATTCACCCCTCCACTTT.

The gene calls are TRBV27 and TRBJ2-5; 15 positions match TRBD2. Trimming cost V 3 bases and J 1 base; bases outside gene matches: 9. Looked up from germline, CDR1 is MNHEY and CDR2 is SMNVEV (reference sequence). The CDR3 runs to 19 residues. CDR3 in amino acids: CASSFVRTSGRASQETQYF. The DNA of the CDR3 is TGTGCCAGCAGTTTCGTTAGGACTAGCGGGAGGGCCAGCCAAGAGACCCAGTACTTC.